This T cell receptor beta chain is from a study of vaccination and CD4 T cells after COVID-19. Study-wide results and limits: Among those convalescent, a median around 86% of reactive clones emerged solely post-vaccination.

Concerning this clonotype itself: Its antigen remains unidentified.

Germline lookup yields CDR1 DFQATT and CDR2 SNEGSKA (reference sequence). This CDR3 contains 14 residues. V lost 2 bases and J lost 1; bases outside the gene matches: 3. CD4+ T cells that had been cultured provided DNA sequenced with the Oncomine TCR Beta short-read assay. TCRdb passed the PCR reads through MiXCR, listing each CDR3 protein once. Found here are around 12,000 distinct CDR3 sequences, about 38% of them singletons; the top ten hold roughly 10%. The sample's treatment: approximately 9-day PBMC culture with coronavirus spike peptide pools or control peptides (ViraFEST assay). On day 3 and again on day 7, fresh IL-2 medium was used to replace half the medium.

Sequencing was performed on CD4+ T cells from blood, cultured in vitro, taken after SARS-CoV-2 vaccination. The V call is TRBV20-1, the J call TRBJ2-3; 7 bases are a match to TRBD1. The source is a human donor who had recovered from COVID-19. The CDR3 nucleotides are TGCAGTGCTAGAAGACAGGGTGGCACAGATACGCAGTATTTT. Protein sequence: CSARRQGGTDTQYF.